This entry lists 8 T cell receptor beta chains sequenced from one sample in a study of T cell changes during pregnancy in multiple sclerosis. The method was immunoSEQ multiplex PCR; TCRdb's version includes in-frame clones alone and lacks a portion of them. Of about 80,000 clones in the sample, 92% are singletons; the top ten hold less than 3%. This specimen consisted of peripheral blood, obtained before pregnancy. These receptors originate from a female donor with multiple sclerosis, enrolled in a pregnancy study.

J is TRBJ2-7 and V is TRBV5-1; TRBD1 agrees at 7 bases. This CDR3 is 14 amino acids long. With 4 bases clipped from V and 0 bases from J, the junction kept 4 bases outside the gene matches. Germline-derived CDR1 and CDR2 are SGHRS and YFSETQ. CDR3 in amino acids: CASSRDSRSYEQYF. The DNA for the CDR3 is TGCGCCAGCAGCCGGGACAGCCGCTCCTACGAGCAGTACTTC.

The V call is TRBV6-6, the J call TRBJ2-7, with a possible D match to TRBD1 (5 bases). V gave up 4 bases and J gave up 6 bases, with 16 bases separating them. From germline, CDR1 is MNHNY and CDR2 SVGAGI (reference sequence). The CDR3 contains 14 residues. The CDR3 nucleotides read TGTGCCAGCAGTTCTGGAACAGGAGTTGGCGAGCAGTACTTC. Protein sequence: CASSSGTGVGEQYF.

The V gene is TRBV19, the J gene TRBJ1-1, with D possibly TRBD1 on 5 matching bases. The CDR3 spans 15 residues. Germline-derived CDR1 and CDR2 are LNHDA and SQIVND (reference sequence). Trimming took off 6 bases at V and 1 base at J, with 15 bases between the two ends. CDR3 sequence (DNA): TGTGCCAGTAGAATCTCCGGGGGTACGAACACTGAAGCTTTCTTT. It encodes CASRISGGTNTEAFF.

The chain links TRBV6-1 to TRBJ2-2; D not certain. Trimming left V 3 bases short and J 1 base short, with 15 bases between. The germline V gene encodes CDR1 MNHNS and CDR2 SASEGT. The length of the CDR3 is 17 residues. DNA for the CDR3: TGTGCCAGCAGTGACCCCCTTGTCGGCGGGAACACCGGGGAGCTGTTTTTT. Translating it yields CASSDPLVGGNTGELFF.

The V call is TRBV6-6, the J call TRBJ2-2; TRBD2 is a possible D gene (5 bases). V lost 2 bases and J lost 13, with 11 bases in between. The CDR3 consists of 12 residues. Per germline, CDR1 MNHNY and CDR2 SVGAGI (reference sequence). CDR3 amino acids: CASSYVLRGLFF. DNA of the CDR3: TGTGCCAGCAGTTACGTACTCCGGGGGCTGTTTTTT.

This clone came up once. This sequence joins TRBV6-5 and TRBJ1-3; D ambiguous. The CDR3 length is 15 residues. V lost 2 bases, J lost 0 bases, and 8 bases lay in between. CDR1 is MNHEY and CDR2 is SVGAGI in the germline V gene. The CDR3 region has the DNA TGTGCCAGCAGTTACGACACCATCTCTGGAAACACCATATATTTT. Translated, it gives CASSYDTISGNTIYF.

This chain joins TRBV7-2 and TRBJ1-1; 7 bases match TRBD1. CDR3 length equals 15 residues. Germline CDR1 reads SGHTA; CDR2 reads FQGNSA. Unmatched junction bases numbered 8, after V lost 6 bases and J lost 1 base. This CDR3 reads CASSPNRGANTEAFF. The DNA of the CDR3 is TGTGCCAGCAGTCCTAACAGGGGCGCGAACACTGAAGCTTTCTTT.

This clone was seen a single time. The rearrangement links TRBV27 to TRBJ2-1; perhaps TRBD2 as D (5 bases). Between the trimmed V and J ends, which lost 2 bases and 7 bases, there was a span of 15 bases. The length of the CDR3 is 15 residues. Germline V gives CDR1 MNHEY, CDR2 SMNVEV (reference sequence). The CDR3 sequence is CASSLTGVGVNEQFF. Written as DNA, the CDR3 is TGTGCCAGCAGTTTAACCGGGGTTGGGGTTAATGAGCAGTTCTTC.